Shown below are 8 T cell receptor beta chains from a single sample sequenced in a study of Ad26.COV2.S vaccination and SARS-CoV-2 variants. Treatment described: around 19 received Ad26.COV2.S at low or high dose, single or two shots; 5 received placebo; per-sample allocation not given. After the first vaccine or placebo injection, samples were drawn on day 63. Libraries were prepared by immunoSEQ multiplex PCR; TCRdb keeps only in-frame clonotypes and omits some of them. Among 350,000 to 500,000 clones listed, about 90% were seen once. The sample in question was peripheral blood, obtained in a trial of Ad26.COV2.S vaccine versus placebo. The origin of the receptors is a person aged 18 to 59 who received the Ad26.COV2.S COVID-19 vaccine or a placebo.

The V and J genes are TRBV19 and TRBJ2-7; no clear D gene. The germline CDR1 and CDR2 sequences are LNHDA and SQIVND (reference sequence). V shed 6 bases and J shed 1 base, with 16 bases lying between them. The CDR3 totals 15 residues. This CDR3 reads CASSIAARRSYEQYF. In DNA, the CDR3 is TGTGCCAGTAGCATCGCGGCCAGGCGGTCCTACGAGCAGTACTTC.

The rearrangement uses TRBV7-2 and TRBJ2-7; D uncertain. Looked up from germline, CDR1 is SGHTA and CDR2 is FQGNSA. The CDR3 consists of 12 residues. Trimming stripped 3 bases from V and 1 base from J, with 4 bases between. The CDR3 spells CASSFGSYEQYF. CDR3 nucleotides: TGTGCCAGCAGCTTCGGGTCCTACGAGCAGTACTTC.

This clone was seen once. V is TRBV25-1 and J is TRBJ2-1, with TRBD2 identical over 7 bases. The J segment lost 5 bases and the V segment lost 5 bases, leaving 9 bases of the junction unmatched. Germline V CDR1 and CDR2: MGHDK, SYGVNS. The CDR3 covers 15 residues. This CDR3 reads CASSPKGLYNNEQFF. CDR3 nucleotide sequence: TGTGCCAGCAGTCCTAAGGGACTATATAACAATGAGCAGTTCTTC.

This rearrangement joins TRBV7-2 to TRBJ2-7, with TRBD2 matching over 7 bases. The trim removed 4 bases at V and 3 bases at J, leaving 9 bases unmatched. CDR3 length: 15 residues. Per the germline V gene, CDR1 is SGHTA and CDR2 is FQGNSA. DNA of the CDR3: TGTGCCAGCAGCTCGGAAGATACGGGGGGCTACGAGCAGTACTTC. Protein product: CASSSEDTGGYEQYF.

The CDR3 DNA reads as TGTGCCAGTCAAGGGGGAAGGATCTTTAATTCACCCCTCCACTTT. As protein: CASQGGRIFNSPLHF. V usage is TRBV19 and J usage is TRBJ1-6; D possibly corresponds to TRBD1 (6 bases). Germline V lookup: CDR1 LNHDA, CDR2 SQIVND (reference sequence). Deletions cut 8 bases from V and 6 bases from J, with 17 bases between. CDR3 size: 15 residues. Full variable domain (missing parts from reference TRBV19 and TRBJ1-6): DGGITQSPKYLFRKEGQNVTLSCEQNLNHDAMYWYRQDPGQGLRLIYYSQIVNDFQKGDIAEGYSVSREKKESFPLTVTSAQKNPTAFYLCASQGGRIFNSPLHFGNGTRLTVT.

The rearrangement joins TRBV11-2 to TRBJ2-7; D is unclear. V lost 1 base to trimming and J lost 3 bases, with 10 bases between them. Germline V gene lookup returns CDR1 SGHAT and CDR2 FQNNGV. The length of the CDR3 is 14 residues. The CDR3 sequence is CASSLARPDYEQYF. CDR3 nucleotide sequence: TGTGCCAGCAGCTTAGCCCGTCCCGACTACGAGCAGTACTTC.

The chain couples TRBV12-3 or TRBV12-4 to TRBJ1-5; D perhaps matches TRBD1 (6 bases). The CDR3 contains 12 residues. Between the trimmed V and J ends, which lost 6 bases and 7 bases, there was a span of 10 bases. CDR3 in DNA: TGTGCCAGCAGCCCAGGGGACCAGCCCCAGCATTTT. Translating it yields CASSPGDQPQHF.

The gene calls are TRBV5-6 and TRBJ2-2, with TRBD2 matching 9 bases. The CDR3 extends over 15 amino acids. V lost 3 bases, J lost 5 bases, and 5 bases stayed unmatched. Germline CDR1 reads SGHDT; CDR2 reads YYEEEE. Written as DNA, the CDR3 is TGTGCCAGCAGCTCCCCCGGACTAGCGACCGGGGAGCTGTTTTTT. Residues: CASSSPGLATGELFF. Full variable domain (outside the CDR3, taken from reference TRBV5-6 and TRBJ2-2): DAGVTQSPTHLIKTRGQQVTLRCSPKSGHDTVSWYQQALGQGPQFIFQYYEEEERQRGNFPDRFSGHQFPNYSSELNVNALLLGDSALYLCASSSPGLATGELFFGEGSRLTVL.